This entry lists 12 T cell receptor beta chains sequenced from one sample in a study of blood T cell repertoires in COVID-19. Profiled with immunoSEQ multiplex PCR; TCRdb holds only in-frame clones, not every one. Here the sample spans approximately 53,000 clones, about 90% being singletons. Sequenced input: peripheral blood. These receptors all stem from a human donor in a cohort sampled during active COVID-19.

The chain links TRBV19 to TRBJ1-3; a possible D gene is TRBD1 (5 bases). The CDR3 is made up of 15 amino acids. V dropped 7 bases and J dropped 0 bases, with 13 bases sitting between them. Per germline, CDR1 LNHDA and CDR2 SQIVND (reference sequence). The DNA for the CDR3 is TGTGCCAGTACGACAGACGGAAGCTCTGGAAACACCATATATTTT. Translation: CASTTDGSSGNTIYF.

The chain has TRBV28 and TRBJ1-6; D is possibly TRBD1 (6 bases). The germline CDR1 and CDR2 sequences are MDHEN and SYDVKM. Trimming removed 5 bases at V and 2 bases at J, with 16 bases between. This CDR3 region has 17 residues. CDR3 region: CASSAPQGRTYNSPLHF. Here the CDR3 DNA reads TGTGCCAGCAGTGCCCCACAGGGTCGGACCTATAATTCACCCCTCCACTTT.

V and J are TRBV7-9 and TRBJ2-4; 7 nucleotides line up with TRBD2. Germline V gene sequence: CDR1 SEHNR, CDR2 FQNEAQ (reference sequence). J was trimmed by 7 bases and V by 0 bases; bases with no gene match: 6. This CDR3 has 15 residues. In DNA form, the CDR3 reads TGTGCCAGCAGCTTAGCGTCGGGGGGAGGTAACATTCAGTACTTC. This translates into CASSLASGGGNIQYF. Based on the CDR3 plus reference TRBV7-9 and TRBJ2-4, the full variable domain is DTGVSQNPRHKITKRGQNVTFRCDPISEHNRLYWYRQTLGQGPEFLTYFQNEAQLEKSRLLSDRFSAERPKGSFSTLEIQRTEQGDSAMYLCASSLASGGGNIQYFGAGTRLSVL.

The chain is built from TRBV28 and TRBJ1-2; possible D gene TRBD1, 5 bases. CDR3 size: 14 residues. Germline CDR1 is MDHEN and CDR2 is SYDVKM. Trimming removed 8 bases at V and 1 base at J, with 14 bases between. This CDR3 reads CASRPGSRNYGYTF. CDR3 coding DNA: TGTGCCAGCCGGCCAGGGTCGCGTAACTATGGCTACACCTTC.

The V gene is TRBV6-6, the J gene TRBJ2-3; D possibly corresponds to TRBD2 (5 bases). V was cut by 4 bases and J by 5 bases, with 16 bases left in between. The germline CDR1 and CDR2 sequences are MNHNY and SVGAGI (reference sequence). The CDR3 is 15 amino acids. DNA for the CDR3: TGTGCCAGCAGTTTCTCCGACGGGGTGGGAGATACGCAGTATTTT. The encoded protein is CASSFSDGVGDTQYF.

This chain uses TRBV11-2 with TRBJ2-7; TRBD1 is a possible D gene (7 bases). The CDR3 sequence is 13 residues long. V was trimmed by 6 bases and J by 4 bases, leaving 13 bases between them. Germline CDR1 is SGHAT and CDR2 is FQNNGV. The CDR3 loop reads CASRSQGRYEQYF. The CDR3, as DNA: TGTGCCAGCAGATCACAGGGGAGGTACGAGCAGTACTTC.

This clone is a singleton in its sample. The CDR3 coding sequence is TGTGCCAGCAGCTCAGACAAGGCGAACACCGGGGAGCTGTTTTTT. Translated: CASSSDKANTGELFF. This chain links TRBV7-3 with TRBJ2-2; D is ambiguous. The V end was cut by 4 bases, the J end by 0 bases, with 9 bases between. The CDR3 is made up of 15 amino acids. Looked up from germline, CDR1 is SGHTA and CDR2 is FQGTGA.

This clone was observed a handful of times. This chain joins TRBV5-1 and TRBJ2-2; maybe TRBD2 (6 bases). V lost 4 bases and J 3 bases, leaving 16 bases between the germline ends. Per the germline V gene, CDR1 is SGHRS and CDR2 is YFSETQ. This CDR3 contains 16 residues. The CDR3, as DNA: TGCGCCAGCAGCGCCAGGGCGGGGTACGACACCGGGGAGCTGTTTTTT. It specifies CASSARAGYDTGELFF.

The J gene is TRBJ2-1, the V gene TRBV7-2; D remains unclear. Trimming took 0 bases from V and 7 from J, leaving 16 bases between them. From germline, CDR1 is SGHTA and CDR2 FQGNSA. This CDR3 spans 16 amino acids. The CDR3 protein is CASSLASRGRNNEQFF. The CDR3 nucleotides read TGTGCCAGCAGCTTAGCTTCGCGCGGTCGTAATAATGAGCAGTTCTTC.

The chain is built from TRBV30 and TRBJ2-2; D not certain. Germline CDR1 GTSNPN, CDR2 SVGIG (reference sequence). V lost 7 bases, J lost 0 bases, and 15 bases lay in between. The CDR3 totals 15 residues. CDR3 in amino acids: CASEERSANTGELFF. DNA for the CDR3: TGTGCCTCCGAGGAACGGTCAGCGAACACCGGGGAGCTGTTTTTT.

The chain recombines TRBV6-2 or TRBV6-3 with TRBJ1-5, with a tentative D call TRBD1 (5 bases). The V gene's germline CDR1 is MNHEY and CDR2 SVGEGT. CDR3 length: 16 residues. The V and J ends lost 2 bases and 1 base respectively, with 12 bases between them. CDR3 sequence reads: CASSYNPGGSNQPQHF. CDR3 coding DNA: TGTGCCAGCAGTTACAACCCGGGGGGAAGCAATCAGCCCCAGCATTTT.

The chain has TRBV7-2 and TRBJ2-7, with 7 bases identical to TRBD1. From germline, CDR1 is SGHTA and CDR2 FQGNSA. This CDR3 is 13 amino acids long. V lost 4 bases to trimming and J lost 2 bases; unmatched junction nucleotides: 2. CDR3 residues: CASSSDRPYEQYF. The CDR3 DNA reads TGTGCCAGCAGCTCGGACAGGCCCTACGAGCAGTACTTC.